This T cell receptor beta chain was observed in a study of neurological immune-mediated disorders. Trimming left V 3 bases short and J 8 bases short, with 21 bases between. The CDR3 spans 16 residues. Germline CDR1 reads SGHRS; CDR2 reads YFSETQ. Synthesis of cDNA was carried out by template-switch 5'RACE. The reaction used 10-nucleotide random UMIs. From the 5' RACE reads, TCRdb called clonotypes with MiXCR, one entry per CDR3 protein. The sample shows more than 35,000 distinct CDR3 sequences, over 6% of them seen only once. The table lists this clonotype with many counts. J is TRBJ1-3 and V is TRBV5-1; perhaps TRBD1 as D (5 bases). The sequence was obtained from a woman aged 40 to 49 in good health. What was sequenced was CD4+ T cells from blood. DNA of the CDR3: TGCGCCAGCAGCTCCGAGGGCAGGGAAAATCGGCACACCATATATTTT. Protein product: CASSSEGRENRHTIYF. The full variable domain, rest sourced from reference TRBV5-1 and TRBJ1-3, is KAGVTQTPRYLIKTRGQQVTLSCSPISGHRSVSWYQQTPGQGLQFLFEYFSETQRNKGNFPGRFSGRQFSNSRSEMNVSTLELGDSALYLCASSSEGRENRHTIYFGEGSWLTVV.